Given below is one TCR beta chain in context. Its antigen is not known. It may be a read error: a sequence one base away is much more abundant. In germline, CDR1 is SGHTA, CDR2 FQGNSA. The CDR3 is 14 amino acids. Trimming removed 1 base from V and 3 bases from J, with 10 bases in between. The individuals who served as donors were healthy Caucasians living in Russia, aged roughly 6 to 90. The sample is drawn from a study of blood T cells in healthy people across ages. Regarding the study as a whole: When one million T cells were used, diversity estimates were thought to be underestimates. Expanded clonotype changes were possibly confounded by unknown donor CMV status. Age brought a roughly linear fall in TCR beta diversity measured per million T cells.

Primed by a sample-barcoded 5' primer and a J-beta primer mix, a second PCR proceeded for about 7 to 11 cycles. TCRdb reprocessed the 5' RACE reads with MiXCR, giving one entry per CDR3 protein. This sample has 650,000 to 800,000 distinct CDR3 sequences, with more than 40% found just once. The source is a man aged 60-69 years in good health. Source material: blood. This sequence joins TRBV7-2 and TRBJ2-7; weak D call: TRBD1 (6 bases). The CDR3 is CASSLGGGIYEQYF. CDR3 DNA sequence: TGTGCCAGCAGCTTAGGAGGGGGAATCTACGAGCAGTACTTC. The full variable domain, completed using reference TRBV7-2 and TRBJ2-7, is GAGVSQSPSNKVTEKGKDVELRCDPISGHTALYWYRQSLGQGLEFLIYFQGNSAPDKSGLPSDRFSAERTGGSVSTLTIQRTQQEDSAVYLCASSLGGGIYEQYFGPGTRLTVT.